This T cell receptor (beta chain) was captured by sequencing in a study of OX40 agonist ivuxolimab in advanced cancers. The overall study: Ivuxolimab, an agonist antibody against OX40 (CD134), was given to patients.

Clones were read by immunoSEQ multiplex PCR, and TCRdb kept only the in-frame ones, dropping some. Counted here are around 95,000 clones, approximately 90% occurring once; the ten biggest clones make up about 0.76%. Findings of the study overall: It was also the case that some nonresponders had low normalized T-cell clonal expansion. There was clonal expansion of CD4+ and CD8+ blood T cells by week 6 at 0.1 to 3.0 mg/kg.

J was trimmed by 2 bases and V by 6 bases; bases with no gene match: 8. Per the germline V gene, CDR1 is MDHEN and CDR2 is SYDVKM. This CDR3 comprises 15 residues. Turning to this clone: The antigen is unknown.

The TCR was taken from an adult with an advanced solid tumor such as melanoma, head and neck, liver or kidney cancer. V and J are TRBV28 and TRBJ2-7, with 9 nucleotides matching TRBD1. Here the sequenced sample was CD4+ or CD8+ T cells sorted from blood, taken in a trial of the OX40 agonist ivuxolimab. CDR3 in DNA: TGTGCCAGCAGCCCCGGGACAGGGTATACCTACGAGCAGTACTTC. Its translation is CASSPGTGYTYEQYF.